The clone carrying this TCR beta chain occurred once. This CDR3 spans 17 amino acids. V trimming: 6 bases; J trimming: 4 bases; junction bases outside the gene matches: 11. Germline V gene lookup returns CDR1 SNHLY and CDR2 FYNNEI. These data come from a study of blood T cell repertoires in COVID-19. Study information: T cells, B-cell-depleted T cells, or PBMCs provided the cDNA or gDNA that served as material.

Measured with immunoSEQ multiplex PCR; TCRdb has only the in-frame clones, and not every one. Found here are approximately 170,000 clones, more than 70% of them singletons; the top ten hold roughly 10%. Sequencing was performed on peripheral blood. V gene TRBV2 combines with J gene TRBJ2-3; TRBD2 agrees at 12 bases. The receptor comes from a woman aged 80 or over with active or convalescent COVID-19. The CDR3 region is CASRGDALAGGSDTQYF. The CDR3 bases are TGTGCCAGCAGGGGGGACGCACTAGCGGGAGGTTCAGATACGCAGTATTTT.